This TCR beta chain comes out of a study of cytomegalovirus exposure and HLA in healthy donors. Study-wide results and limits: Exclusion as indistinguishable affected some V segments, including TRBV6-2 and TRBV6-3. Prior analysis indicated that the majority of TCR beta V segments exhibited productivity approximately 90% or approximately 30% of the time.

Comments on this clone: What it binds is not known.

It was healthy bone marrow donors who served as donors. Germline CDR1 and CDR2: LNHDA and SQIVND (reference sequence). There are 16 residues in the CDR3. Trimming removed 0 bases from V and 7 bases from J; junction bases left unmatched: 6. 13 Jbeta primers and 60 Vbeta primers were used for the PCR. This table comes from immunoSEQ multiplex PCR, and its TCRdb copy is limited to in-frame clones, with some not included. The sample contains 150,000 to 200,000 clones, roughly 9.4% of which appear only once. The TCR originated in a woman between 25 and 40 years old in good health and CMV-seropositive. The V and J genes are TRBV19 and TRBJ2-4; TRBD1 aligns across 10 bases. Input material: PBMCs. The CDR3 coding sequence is TGTGCCAGTAGTATAGACGGGACAGGGGCCACGAACATTCAGTACTTC. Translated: CASSIDGTGATNIQYF.